A single T cell receptor (beta chain) is shown here with its context. Germline V gene sequence: CDR1 MGHRA, CDR2 YSYEKL. V lost 4 bases and J lost 6; bases outside the gene matches: 13. CDR3 length equals 16 residues. This table comes from immunoSEQ multiplex PCR, and its TCRdb copy is limited to in-frame clones, with some not included. The data show approximately 12,000 clones, around 75% seen once. This entry is derived from a study of PD-1 blockade in classical Hodgkin lymphoma. All the patients suffered relapse after autologous stem cell transplantation, and brentuximab vedotin exposure differed. This TCR came from a human donor with classical Hodgkin lymphoma. The gene calls are TRBV4-1 and TRBJ2-7; 9 bases match TRBD2. Sequences were derived from peripheral blood mononuclear cells (PBMCs), sampled at baseline. The chain's CDR3 is CASSPRGGSGSGEQYF. CDR3 bases: TGCGCCAGCAGCCCCAGGGGAGGTAGCGGGAGCGGCGAGCAGTACTTC.